Included here is one T cell receptor beta chain sequence, with context. The target antigen is unknown. People who had autoimmune disease history or systemic immunosuppression were excluded. This entry comes from a study of OX40 agonist ivuxolimab in advanced cancers. Some clones are missing from TCRdb's copy, which holds only in-frame ones; the method was immunoSEQ multiplex PCR. The sample has some 30,000 clones; roughly 82% are singletons. Regarding the study as a whole: Antigens targeted by the expanded peripheral T cells were not determined.

The receptor comes from an adult with an advanced solid tumor such as melanoma, head and neck, liver or kidney cancer. This specimen consisted of CD4+ or CD8+ T cells sorted from blood, obtained in a trial of the OX40 agonist ivuxolimab.

CDR3 residues: CASSTAGGRSYGYTF. DNA for the CDR3: TGTGCCAGCAGCACAGCAGGGGGCAGGAGCTATGGCTACACCTTC. This chain joins TRBV7-9 and TRBJ1-2, with 8 bases lining up with TRBD1. Germline CDR1 reads SEHNR; CDR2 reads FQNEAQ (reference sequence). V shed 5 bases and J 4 bases; nucleotides not matched to a gene: 9. The CDR3 has 15 residues.